This T cell receptor (beta chain) was obtained from a study of shared clonotypes between healthy human individuals. Study results and limitations: Shared across a few donors were roughly 5% of the naive CD4 clonotypes. Despite large depth, rarefaction showed incomplete sorted-subset sequencing. Larger estimated richness was generally seen in naive subsets than in memory subsets.

Method: immunoSEQ multiplex PCR; TCRdb's copy keeps in-frame clones and lacks some. The sample includes about 1.1 million clones, approximately 75% of them seen just once. A CD45RA+ naive subset and a CD45RA-negative memory subset were split from CD4+ cells. Germline trimming cut 1 base from V and 8 bases from J; bases unmatched to any gene: 7. The CDR3 runs 14 residues. CDR1 and CDR2 from the germline V gene are LNHDA and SQIVND (reference sequence). Remarks on this clone: Antigen: not known.

This sequence joins TRBV19 and TRBJ1-1; TRBD1 aligns across 7 bases. Sequenced: memory CD4+ T cells from PBMCs. Described subset: CD45RA-negative fraction. The sequence was collected from a man between 18 and 35 years old in good health. Some clones in this sample may be carry-over from other donors' samples. This chain's CDR3 is CASSIGKQGVEAFF. The CDR3 DNA is TGTGCCAGTAGTATAGGAAAGCAGGGGGTCGAAGCTTTCTTT.